These 11 T cell receptor beta chains came from one sample sequenced in a study of control samples from healthy donors and cancer patients (dated by TCRdb to the early 2020s). Libraries were made using the immunoSEQ multiplex PCR assay. Not all clones reach the TCRdb copy of this immuneACCESS table, which keeps in-frame sequences only. Checked studies attribute under half of the gap to unresolved V genes and leave the rest unexplained. The sample table shows under 200,000 clones, and 80% to 90% are seen once. The top ten clonotypes cover under 5% of the sample. Sequencing input: blood. Every receptor here comes from a woman in her 30s in good health.

The chain couples TRBV6-5 to TRBJ1-1, with a tentative D call TRBD1 (5 bases). V lost 2 bases and J 4 bases, leaving 11 bases between the germline ends. Germline V gives CDR1 MNHEY, CDR2 SVGAGI. The CDR3 sequence is 14 residues long. The CDR3 DNA reads TGTGCCAGCAGTTACCGGGGCACGAGCACTGAAGCTTTCTTT. Amino acids: CASSYRGTSTEAFF.

This clone appeared a single time. The chain combines TRBV6-6 with TRBJ2-1; TRBD2 matches 8 bases. The ends lost 10 bases at V and 0 bases at J; junction bases unmatched: 8. The V gene's germline CDR1 is MNHNY and CDR2 SVGAGI (reference sequence). The CDR3 consists of 15 residues. CDR3 protein: CATEIAGSSYNEQFF. Written as DNA, the CDR3 is TGTGCCACCGAGATAGCGGGAAGCTCCTACAATGAGCAGTTCTTC.

This rearrangement joins TRBV18 to TRBJ2-6; D is perhaps TRBD1 or TRBD2 (6 bases each). This CDR3 region has 17 residues. In germline, CDR1 is KGHSH, CDR2 LQKENI. Trimming left V 6 bases short and J 1 base short, with 16 bases between. The CDR3 is CASSPTRGGSGANVLTF. DNA for the CDR3: TGTGCCAGCTCCCCAACCAGGGGAGGTTCTGGGGCCAACGTCCTGACTTTC.

The V call is TRBV7-2, the J call TRBJ2-3; D gene ambiguous. In germline, CDR1 is SGHTA, CDR2 FQGNSA. The V and J ends lost 3 bases and 2 bases respectively, with 9 bases between them. The CDR3 consists of 14 residues. The CDR3 region has the DNA TGTGCCAGCAGCTTTGGCAGGTACACAGATACGCAGTATTTT. It yields the protein CASSFGRYTDTQYF.

The chain joins TRBV2 to TRBJ1-5; D not certain. With 3 bases removed from V and 1 base from J, the gap between germline ends came to 7 bases. CDR3 length: 14 residues. The germline V gene encodes CDR1 SNHLY and CDR2 FYNNEI. The CDR3 loop is CASSERTSNQPQHF. The CDR3 nucleotides read TGTGCCAGCAGTGAGAGGACGAGCAATCAGCCCCAGCATTTT.

The chain links TRBV6-2 or TRBV6-3 to TRBJ2-5; 11 nucleotides match TRBD2. V gave up 0 bases and J gave up 4 bases; unmatched junction bases: 10. The CDR3 loop spans 18 amino acids. Germline loops: CDR1 MNHEY, CDR2 SVGEGT. CDR3 residues: CASSYSVAGGPNGETQYF. CDR3 nucleotides: TGTGCCAGCAGTTACTCGGTAGCGGGGGGGCCGAATGGAGAGACCCAGTACTTC.

This clone appeared a single time. This chain joins TRBV6-5 and TRBJ2-3; possibly TRBD1 for D (5 bases). Germline CDR1 reads MNHEY; CDR2 reads SVGAGI. Trimming took 6 bases from V and 6 from J, leaving 13 bases between them. This CDR3 comprises 13 residues. This chain's CDR3 is CASSPYRSDTQYF. The CDR3 DNA reads TGTGCCAGCAGCCCCTACAGGTCGGATACGCAGTATTTT.

The rearrangement links TRBV30 to TRBJ1-2, with TRBD1 as a possible D gene (5 bases). Between the trimmed V and J ends, which lost 6 bases and 4 bases, there was a span of 18 bases. This CDR3 is built from 14 residues. Germline CDR1 is GTSNPN and CDR2 is SVGIG (reference sequence). The CDR3 region is CACPGSSLPYGYTF. The CDR3 nucleotides read TGTGCCTGCCCAGGGTCCTCCCTCCCCTATGGCTACACCTTC.

The chain combines TRBV5-5 with TRBJ1-2, with TRBD1 identical over 7 bases. V gave up 4 bases and J gave up 8 bases; unmatched junction bases: 11. CDR3 size: 14 residues. The V gene's germline CDR1 is SGHKS and CDR2 YYEKEE (reference sequence). This CDR3 is CASSPLDRDRGYTF. CDR3 nucleotide sequence: TGTGCCAGCAGCCCACTCGACAGGGACCGGGGCTACACCTTC. Complete variable domain (other parts from reference TRBV5-5 and TRBJ1-2): DAGVTQSPTHLIKTRGQQVTLRCSPISGHKSVSWYQQVLGQGPQFIFQYYEKEERGRGNFPDRFSARQFPNYSSELNVNALLLGDSALYLCASSPLDRDRGYTFGSGTRLTVV.

The chain carries TRBV11-2 and TRBJ2-3, with TRBD1 matching over 7 bases. The CDR3 consists of 14 residues. CDR1 is SGHAT, CDR2 FQNNGV, per germline. Trimming removed 7 bases from V and 6 bases from J; junction bases left unmatched: 10. The CDR3 protein is CASTKTGTLDTQYF. DNA for the CDR3: TGTGCCAGCACCAAGACAGGGACGTTGGATACGCAGTATTTT.

J is TRBJ2-2 and V is TRBV24-1; D gene ambiguous. Germline V CDR1 and CDR2: KGHDR, SFDVKD. This CDR3 has 12 residues. Trimming cost V 6 bases and J 1 base, with 2 bases left between them. The CDR3 bases are TGTGCCACCAGTCAGAACACCGGGGAGCTGTTTTTT. This translates into CATSQNTGELFF.